This T cell receptor beta chain was captured in a study of blood T cell repertoires in COVID-19. Study as a whole: The United States, Italy and Spain supplied acute and convalescent COVID-19 samples. T cells, B-cell-depleted T cells, or PBMCs provided the cDNA or gDNA that served as material.

The CDR3 extends over 14 amino acids. Trimming removed 3 bases from V and 1 base from J, with 9 bases in between. CDR1 is SEHNR and CDR2 is FQNEAQ in the germline V gene (reference sequence). Authors' processing steps: Reference gene primer amplification in the assay estimated nucleated cell counts. Sequencing was performed with immunoSEQ multiplex PCR; in TCRdb, only in-frame clones are kept and a portion is missing. D and trimming were read from the DNA, whereas the V and J calls and clone size are those reported in that table. This table has fewer than 80,000 clones, about four fifths appearing once.

The V gene is TRBV7-9, the J gene TRBJ1-1; TRBD1 might be the D (6 bases). This clonotype originated in a woman over 75 with acute or convalescent COVID-19. Sequenced material: peripheral blood. The CDR3 here is CASSFGTSNTEAFF. The CDR3 nucleotides read TGTGCCAGCAGCTTCGGGACATCGAACACTGAAGCTTTCTTT.